The rows below give T cell receptor beta chains drawn from one sample of a study of blood T cell repertoires in COVID-19. Here immunoSEQ multiplex PCR was the method, and the copy in TCRdb shows in-frame clones only, minus some. This sample has under 300,000 clones, with around nine tenths found just once. Sequenced material: PBMCs or T cells enriched from blood (not recorded which). All receptors come from a woman aged 40 to 50 who had recovered from COVID-19. CDR3s include the opening cysteine and the closing phenylalanine or tryptophan. D genes are given only for firm matches. The size entry is marked missing in some rows and otherwise reads once, few, many or a size class.

>TRBD2|few|TRBV4-3|TRBJ2-7
TGCGCCAGCAGCCAAGGGGGACTAGCGGACTCCTACGAGCAGTACTTC
CASSQGGLADSYEQYF
>TRBD2|-|TRBV5-4|TRBJ2-3
TGTGCCAGCAGCAGGGGGACTAGCCCGGACACAGATACGCAGTATTTT
CASSRGTSPDTDTQYF
>-|-|TRBV19|TRBJ1-1
TGTGCCAGTAGTAGTTGGACACTGAACACTGAAGCTTTCTTT
CASSSWTLNTEAFF
>TRBD1|-|TRBV9|TRBJ2-3
TGTGCCAGCACTCCCTTGGGGACAGGGGCGGATACGCAGTATTTT
CASTPLGTGADTQYF
>-|-|TRBV28|TRBJ2-2
TGTGCCAGCAGTTGGGAGTACACCGGGGAGCTGTTTTTT
CASSWEYTGELFF
>TRBD1|-|TRBV19|TRBJ1-6
TGTGCCAGTAGAAGACAGGGTTATAATTCACCCCTCCACTTT
CASRRQGYNSPLHF
>TRBD2|-|TRBV11-2|TRBJ2-3
TGTGCCAGCAGCCCTATAGCGGGGGGGAAGGATACGCAGTATTTT
CASSPIAGGKDTQYF
>TRBD1|-|TRBV7-2|TRBJ1-3
TGTGCCAGCAGCTCGCCCCGGACAGGGGACTCTGGAAACACCATATATTTT
CASSSPRTGDSGNTIYF
>-|-|TRBV5-1|TRBJ2-7
TGCGCCAGCAGCCCCGGGACTGCTTATCACGAGCAGTACTTC
CASSPGTAYHEQYF
>TRBD1|-|TRBV18|TRBJ1-2
TGTGCCAGCTCCCAACAGGGGAATGGCTACACCTTC
CASSQQGNGYTF
>-|-|TRBV11-2|TRBJ1-2
TGTGCCAGCAGCTTGTTCGACAGGCCCATACCGAACTATGGCTACACCTTC
CASSLFDRPIPNYGYTF
>-|-|TRBV19|TRBJ2-1
TGTGCCAGTAAAGCGGTAGGCTCCTACAATGAGCAGTTCTTC
CASKAVGSYNEQFF
>-|once|TRBV7-2|TRBJ2-7
TGTGCCAGCAGCTTGGGGGGGCAGGCCTACGAGCAGTACTTC
CASSLGGQAYEQYF
>-|-|TRBV7-9|TRBJ2-1
TGTGCCAGCAGCTTAATCGGGTTTTCCTACAATGAGCAGTTCTTC
CASSLIGFSYNEQFF
>TRBD1|-|TRBV5-4|TRBJ1-4
TGTGCCAGCAGCTCCGGACAGGGTACTAATGAAAAACTGTTTTTT
CASSSGQGTNEKLFF
>-|-|TRBV7-9|TRBJ1-1
TGTGCCAGCAGCTTAGGGGCAATGGAGAACACTGAAGCTTTCTTT
CASSLGAMENTEAFF
>-|-|TRBV7-2|TRBJ1-5
TGTGCCAGCAGGCCTGACACCTCGGGCAATCAGCCCCAGCATTTT
CASRPDTSGNQPQHF
>-|-|TRBV20-1|TRBJ2-3
TGCAGTGCACTAAGGCGAGATACGCAGTATTTT
CSALRRDTQYF
>-|few|TRBV6-1|TRBJ2-7
TGTGCCAGCAGTGAAGCACTGAACGGGGCCTACGAGCAGTACTTC
CASSEALNGAYEQYF
>-|-|TRBV12-3/TRBV12-4|TRBJ2-7
TGTGCCAGCAGTTACAAACAGGGCTACGAGCAGTACTTC
CASSYKQGYEQYF
>-|once|TRBV20-1|TRBJ1-2
TGCAGTGCTAGTGAGGGAGTTAACTATGGCTACACCTTC
CSASEGVNYGYTF
>TRBD1|few|TRBV12-3/TRBV12-4|TRBJ1-5
TGTGCCAGCAGCCTACAGGGGAGGCAGCCCCAGCATTTT
CASSLQGRQPQHF
>-|-|TRBV5-1|TRBJ2-7
TGCGCCAGCAGCTTGGGGACAGACTACGAGCAGTACTTC
CASSLGTDYEQYF
>-|-|TRBV15|TRBJ2-1
TGTGCCACCAGCAGAGATCAGCAGGGTTACAATGAGCAGTTCTTC
CATSRDQQGYNEQFF
>-|-|TRBV6-5|TRBJ2-1
TGTGCCAGCAGTTACCTCTACAATGAGCAGTTCTTC
CASSYLYNEQFF
>-|-|TRBV11-2|TRBJ2-7
TGTGCCAGCAGCTTAGTTACAGGTTATAACGAGCAGTACTTC
CASSLVTGYNEQYF
>TRBD1|-|TRBV30|TRBJ1-2
TGTGCCTGGAGACCGACAGGGATCGGCGGCTACACCTTC
CAWRPTGIGGYTF
>TRBD1|-|TRBV29-1|TRBJ2-5
TGCAGCGTTCAGGGGGCGAGGGAAGAGACCCAGTACTTC
CSVQGAREETQYF
>-|once|TRBV6-5|TRBJ2-1
TGTGCCAGCAGTTACGCGGGGCGCGGCAGTGAGCAGTTCTTC
CASSYAGRGSEQFF
>TRBD1|-|TRBV10-2|TRBJ1-1
TGCGCCAGCAGTGCCTCGCCGGGACAGCTAAAGGACACTGAAGCTTTCTTT
CASSASPGQLKDTEAFF
>TRBD2|-|TRBV5-1|TRBJ2-5
TGCGCCAGCAGCGCAGAGCCGGGAGGGCAACAAGAGACCCAGTACTTC
CASSAEPGGQQETQYF
>TRBD1|-|TRBV28|TRBJ1-6
TGTGCCAGCAGTTTATCCTCGGAACAGGGGAATAATTCACCCCTCCACTTT
CASSLSSEQGNNSPLHF
>-|-|TRBV15|TRBJ1-5
TGTGCCACCAGCAGAGGACAGGACCCAAATCAGCCCCAGCATTTT
CATSRGQDPNQPQHF
>TRBD2|-|TRBV27|TRBJ2-1
TGTGCCAGCAGTTTAGGACTAGCGGGAGTTTCTGGGAGTGAGCAGTTCTTC
CASSLGLAGVSGSEQFF
>TRBD1|-|TRBV10-3|TRBJ2-7
TGTGCCATCAGTGTTGGGACAGGGAACTACGAGCAGTACTTC
CAISVGTGNYEQYF
>-|-|TRBV2|TRBJ1-5
TGTGCCAGCAGTGCGGACAGCATCAATCAGCCCCAGCATTTT
CASSADSINQPQHF
>TRBD2|few|TRBV19|TRBJ2-2
TGTGCCAGTAGATGGAGCGGGGGCGCAGCGGGGGAGCTGTTTTTT
CASRWSGGAAGELFF
>-|once|TRBV7-9|TRBJ2-1
TGTGCCAGCAGCTTACCGGGACCAGGCGCGGGGAATGAGCAGTTCTTC
CASSLPGPGAGNEQFF
>-|-|TRBV7-8|TRBJ2-2
TGTGCCAGCAGATCGAGAGTGACGAACACCGGGGAGCTGTTTTTT
CASRSRVTNTGELFF
>-|-|TRBV12-5|TRBJ1-1
TGTGCTAGTGGTTTGGTGTCAGGTGGTCCTTGGGAAGCTTTCTTT
CASGLVSGGPWEAFF
>TRBD1|-|TRBV29-1|TRBJ1-2
TGCAGCGTTGCAATGGAGAACAGGGGAGACTATGGCTACACCTTC
CSVAMENRGDYGYTF
>TRBD2|-|TRBV2|TRBJ2-7
TGTGCCAGCAGTGAAGCGCGGAGCGGGACCAGCTACGAGCAGTACTTC
CASSEARSGTSYEQYF
>TRBD1|-|TRBV7-9|TRBJ1-2
TGTGCCAGCAGCCTAGGACAGGGCACTAACTATGGCTACACCTTC
CASSLGQGTNYGYTF
>TRBD2|-|TRBV18|TRBJ2-1
TGTGCCAGCTCACCACCGGCGAGGCGGGGGGGGACTCGTTCCTACAATGAGCAGTTCTTC
CASSPPARRGGTRSYNEQFF
>-|-|TRBV27|TRBJ1-2
TGTGCCAGCAGCTCCCGGGTCGGAGACTATGGCTACACCTTC
CASSSRVGDYGYTF
>-|-|TRBV15|TRBJ1-3
TGTGCCACCAGCAGTACGAGAACAGAAACTGGAAACACCATATATTTT
CATSSTRTETGNTIYF
>TRBD1|-|TRBV9|TRBJ1-2
TGTGCCAGCAGCCCACACGTGGGACAGAACTATGGCTACACCTTC
CASSPHVGQNYGYTF
>TRBD1|-|TRBV2|TRBJ1-1
TGTGCCAGCAGTGAAAACTACGGGACAGGGTTGGCGACTGAAGCTTTCTTT
CASSENYGTGLATEAFF
>TRBD2|-|TRBV7-2|TRBJ2-5
TGTGCCAGCAGCTTTAGACTAGCGGGATCTGAGACCCAGTACTTC
CASSFRLAGSETQYF
>-|-|TRBV2|TRBJ1-2
TGTGCCAGCAGTCAGGACCGGACAGCTCACTATGGCTACACCTTC
CASSQDRTAHYGYTF